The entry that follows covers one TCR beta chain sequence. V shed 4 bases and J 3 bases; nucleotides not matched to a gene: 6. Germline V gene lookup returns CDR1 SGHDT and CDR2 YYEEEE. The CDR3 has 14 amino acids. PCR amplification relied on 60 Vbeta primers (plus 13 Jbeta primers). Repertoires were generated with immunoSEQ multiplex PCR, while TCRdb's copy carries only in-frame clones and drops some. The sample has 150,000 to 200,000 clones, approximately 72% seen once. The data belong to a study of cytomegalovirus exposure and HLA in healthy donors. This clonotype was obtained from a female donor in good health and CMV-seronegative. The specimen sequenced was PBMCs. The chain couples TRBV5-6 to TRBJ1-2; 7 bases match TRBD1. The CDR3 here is CASSVDRRDYGYTF. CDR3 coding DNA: TGTGCCAGCAGCGTGGACAGGAGGGACTATGGCTACACCTTC.